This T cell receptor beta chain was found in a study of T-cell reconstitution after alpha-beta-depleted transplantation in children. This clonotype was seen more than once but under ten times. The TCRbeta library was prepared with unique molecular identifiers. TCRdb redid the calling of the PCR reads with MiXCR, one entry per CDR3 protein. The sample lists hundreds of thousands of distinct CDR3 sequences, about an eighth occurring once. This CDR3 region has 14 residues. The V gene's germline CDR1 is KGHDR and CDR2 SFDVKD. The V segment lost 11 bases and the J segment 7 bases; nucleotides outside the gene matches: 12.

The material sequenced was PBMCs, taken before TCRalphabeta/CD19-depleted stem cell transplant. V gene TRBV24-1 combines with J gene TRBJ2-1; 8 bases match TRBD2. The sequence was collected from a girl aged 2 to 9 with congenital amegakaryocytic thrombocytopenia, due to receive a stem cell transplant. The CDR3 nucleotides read TGTGCCATATCTGCGGGAGGAGGATCGAATGAGCAGTTCTTC. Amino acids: CAISAGGGSNEQFF.